This TCR beta chain was recorded in a study of blood T cell repertoires in COVID-19. Study as a whole: Sites across the United States, Italy and Spain contributed samples from acute and convalescent COVID-19. PBMCs, B-cell-depleted T cells, or T cells provided the cDNA or gDNA that made up the material.

The authors' processing: By means of reference gene primer amplification, nucleated cell counts were estimated. TCRdb keeps only in-frame clones here, not all; method: immunoSEQ multiplex PCR. That table gives V, J and clone size, and the DNA gave D and trimming. The table has some 260,000 clones, about 80% seen once. With 0 bases removed from V and 1 base from J, the gap between germline ends came to 9 bases. The CDR3 spans 15 residues. Germline CDR1 LGHNT, CDR2 FRNRAP. The count of this clone is one. The sample was peripheral blood. The receptor comes from a man at least 80 years old with acute or convalescent COVID-19. V is TRBV12-5 and J is TRBJ1-1, with unresolved D. The CDR3 DNA reads TGTGCTAGTGGTTTGGTATTGAGCCCGAACACTGAAGCTTTCTTT. Amino acid sequence: CASGLVLSPNTEAFF.